The 12 T cell receptor beta chains in this list originate from one sample, sequenced in a study of blood T cell repertoires in COVID-19. Generated by immunoSEQ multiplex PCR, the TCRdb table keeps only in-frame clones and is missing some. The data show fewer than 400,000 clones, under 95% seen once. The sequenced material came from PBMCs or T cells enriched from blood (not recorded which). The receptors were sampled from a woman in her twenties or thirties who had recovered from COVID-19.

This chain links TRBV14 with TRBJ1-2, with unresolved D. Trimming left V 4 bases short and J 8 bases short, with 14 bases between. CDR3 size: 13 residues. Germline assignment: CDR1 SGHDN and CDR2 FVKESK. CDR3 in DNA: TGTGCCAGCAGCCCGACCGAGCGGAGGGGCTACACCTTC. Its translation: CASSPTERRGYTF.

The genes are TRBV5-1 and TRBJ1-4; tentatively, D is TRBD1 (5 bases). The CDR3 consists of 14 residues. V lost 0 bases to trimming and J lost 7 bases, with 10 bases between them. The V gene's germline CDR1 is SGHRS and CDR2 YFSETQ. CDR3 protein: CASSLVGGGEKLFF. The CDR3 nucleotides read TGCGCCAGCAGCTTGGTCGGGGGTGGTGAAAAACTGTTTTTT.

V is TRBV2 and J is TRBJ2-6, with D tentatively TRBD2 (6 bases). CDR1 is SNHLY and CDR2 is FYNNEI in the germline V gene. Trimming removed 7 bases from V and 0 bases from J, with 16 bases in between. The CDR3 consists of 17 residues. CDR3 region: CASILNRGYSGANVLTF. CDR3 bases: TGTGCCAGCATCCTTAACCGGGGGTACTCTGGGGCCAACGTCCTGACTTTC.

This clone has a single count. The chain recombines TRBV2 with TRBJ2-3; TRBD1 might be the D (5 bases). The V gene's germline CDR1 is SNHLY and CDR2 FYNNEI. The CDR3 runs 14 residues. V lost 7 bases and J lost 2, with 13 bases in between. CDR3 protein: CASTQAGHTDTQYF. CDR3 nucleotides: TGTGCCAGCACGCAGGCAGGGCACACAGATACGCAGTATTTT.

The chain combines TRBV5-3 with TRBJ1-6; D gene unclear. TRBV5-3 counts as an open reading frame of uncertain function. The V and J ends lost 2 bases and 14 bases respectively, with 14 bases between them. This CDR3 contains 13 residues. In DNA, the CDR3 is TGTGCCAGAAGCTTCCGGGCACGGGAGGCCCTCCACTTT. Protein: CARSFRAREALHF.

J is TRBJ2-5 and V is TRBV4-3, with TRBD2 matching 9 bases. This CDR3 spans 15 amino acids. The germline CDR1 and CDR2 sequences are LGHNA and YSLEER. Germline trimming cut 3 bases from V and 4 bases from J; bases unmatched to any gene: 6. This CDR3 is CASSQGRGGGETQYF. The CDR3 DNA sequence: TGCGCCAGCAGCCAGGGGCGGGGGGGCGGAGAGACCCAGTACTTC.

J is TRBJ1-2 and V is TRBV6-1; D is possibly TRBD1 (6 bases). V was cut by 2 bases and J by 3 bases, with 10 bases left in between. The CDR3 contains 14 residues. Germline loops: CDR1 MNHNS, CDR2 SASEGT. The CDR3 loop reads CASSESAGDYGYTF. DNA of the CDR3: TGTGCCAGCAGTGAATCGGCAGGGGACTATGGCTACACCTTC.

The gene calls are TRBV28 and TRBJ1-5, with 11 bases that match TRBD1. V lost 5 bases, J lost 7 bases, and 13 bases stayed unmatched. The CDR3 consists of 17 residues. The germline CDR1 and CDR2 sequences are MDHEN and SYDVKM. CDR3 sequence reads: CASSTRDRGTRLQPQHF. DNA for the CDR3: TGTGCCAGCAGTACCCGGGACAGGGGGACGAGATTACAGCCCCAGCATTTT.

This chain joins TRBV7-2 and TRBJ2-7; weak D call: TRBD1 (6 bases). This CDR3 has 17 residues. CDR1 and CDR2 from the germline V gene are SGHTA and FQGNSA. Trimming took 0 bases from V and 0 from J, leaving 15 bases between them. In nucleotides, the CDR3 is TGTGCCAGCAGCTTAGCGAGGACAGTTGCGAGCTCCTACGAGCAGTACTTC. Translating it yields CASSLARTVASSYEQYF.

The rearrangement links TRBV25-1 to TRBJ2-5, with 8 positions matching TRBD1. V was clipped by 1 base and J by 5 bases; unmatched bases: 6. The germline gives CDR1 MGHDK, CDR2 SYGVNS. The CDR3 sequence is 15 residues long. The DNA of the CDR3 is TGTGCCAGCAGTGAATTAGGACAGGGAATCGAGACCCAGTACTTC. It translates to CASSELGQGIETQYF.

About this clone itself: At one end, the junction sequence differs from germline, possibly due to a read error. The rearrangement links TRBV2 to TRBJ1-4, with TRBD1 identical over 7 bases. This CDR3 has 15 amino acids. The germline V gene encodes CDR1 SNHLY and CDR2 FYNNEI. The chain's CDR3 is CASREGQVMAEKLFF. As DNA, the CDR3 is TGTGCCAGCAGAGAAGGACAGGTTATGGCGGAAAAACTGTTTTTT.

The rearrangement uses TRBV2 and TRBJ1-3; the D gene is possibly TRBD1 (6 bases). V was clipped by 5 bases and J by 1 base, with 15 bases between them. There are 16 residues in the CDR3. In germline, CDR1 is SNHLY, CDR2 FYNNEI. CDR3 DNA sequence: TGTGCCAGCAGTCCCGGGACACCCAATTCTGGAAACACCATATATTTT. Translating gives CASSPGTPNSGNTIYF.